The 14 T cell receptor beta chains below all came from one sample that was sequenced in a study of T cell responses to AZD1222 COVID-19 vaccine. The assay was immunoSEQ multiplex PCR, and TCRdb's table has in-frame clones only and misses some. The sample has about 110,000 clones, about 86% seen once. This material consisted of peripheral blood, taken on day 0 of AZD1222 vaccination. Every receptor here comes from an adult in good health.

This clone appeared a single time. The V and J genes are TRBV6-5 and TRBJ1-2; D not resolved. The CDR3 is 14 residues long. Per the germline V gene, CDR1 is MNHEY and CDR2 is SVGAGI. Trimming stripped 2 bases from V and 4 bases from J, with 11 bases between. The CDR3 protein is CASSYDTSAYGYTF. In DNA form, the CDR3 reads TGTGCCAGCAGTTACGACACATCTGCCTATGGCTACACCTTC.

The chain uses TRBV7-2 and TRBJ2-7, with 8 bases identical to TRBD1. J was trimmed by 0 bases and V by 4 bases; bases with no gene match: 2. This CDR3 contains 14 residues. Germline CDR1 reads SGHTA; CDR2 reads FQGNSA. The CDR3 DNA follows: TGTGCCAGCAGCTCGGGACAGGTCTCCTACGAGCAGTACTTC. Its protein product is CASSSGQVSYEQYF. Filled out from reference TRBV7-2 and TRBJ2-7, the complete variable domain reads GAGVSQSPSNKVTEKGKDVELRCDPISGHTALYWYRQSLGQGLEFLIYFQGNSAPDKSGLPSDRFSAERTGGSVSTLTIQRTQQEDSAVYLCASSSGQVSYEQYFGPGTRLTVT.

Written as DNA, the CDR3 is TGTGCCAGCAGCCGGACAGGGGGTGGCGGGGAGCTGTTTTTT. Translated: CASSRTGGGGELFF. The rearrangement uses TRBV6-5 and TRBJ2-2, with 10 bases identical to TRBD1. This CDR3 contains 14 residues. V lost 6 bases and J lost 7; bases outside the gene matches: 5. The germline V gene has CDR1 MNHEY and CDR2 SVGAGI.

This clone was recorded only once. The J gene is TRBJ2-5, the V gene TRBV11-2; TRBD2 matches at 8 bases. Germline CDR1 SGHAT, CDR2 FQNNGV. This CDR3 is 16 amino acids long. V was pared by 4 bases and J by 1 base, with 8 bases of the junction left unmatched. The CDR3 region has the DNA TGTGCCAGCAGCTCCGGACTAGCCTTAATCCAAGAGACCCAGTACTTC. As protein: CASSSGLALIQETQYF.

This clone was observed a single time. The rearrangement uses TRBV12-3 or TRBV12-4 and TRBJ1-2; possibly TRBD1 for D (6 bases). The V and J ends lost 6 bases and 11 bases respectively, with 13 bases between them. This CDR3 comprises 11 residues. This CDR3 reads CASSRGGLYTF. CDR3 sequence (DNA): TGTGCCAGCAGCCGGGGGGGGCTGTACACCTTC.

Details on this clone: One base away lies a much larger clone, so this may be a sequencing read error. The V call is TRBV13, the J call TRBJ1-4, with 10 bases lining up with TRBD1. The V segment lost 3 bases and the J segment 8 bases; nucleotides outside the gene matches: 3. Germline CDR1 PRHDT, CDR2 FYEKMQ (reference sequence). The CDR3 totals 14 residues. CDR3 amino acids: CASSFGQGGEKLFF. The CDR3 bases are TGTGCCAGCAGCTTTGGACAGGGGGGCGAAAAACTGTTTTTT.

This clone was detected only once. The CDR3, as DNA: TGTGCCACCAGTGATTTGCCCTCGGCAGGGGAGAGCACAGATACGCAGTATTTT. It encodes CATSDLPSAGESTDTQYF. The V gene is TRBV24-1, the J gene TRBJ2-3; the D gene is possibly TRBD1 (6 bases). Germline CDR1 and CDR2: KGHDR and SFDVKD. V was cut by 0 bases and J by 0 bases, with 15 bases left in between. This CDR3 region has 18 residues.

V gene TRBV7-8 combines with J gene TRBJ1-4, with D hard to call. This CDR3 comprises 15 residues. Trimming pared 1 base from V and 4 bases from J, leaving 10 bases between. Germline V gene data show CDR1 as SGHVS and CDR2 as FQNEAQ. CDR3 DNA: TGTGCCAGCAGCTTAGTGGAGAGGTTTAATGAAAAACTGTTTTTT. This codes for CASSLVERFNEKLFF.

CDR3 in amino acids: CASSWGDSSIDEQFF. The CDR3 DNA reads TGTGCCAGCAGTTGGGGGGACTCCTCTATAGATGAGCAGTTCTTC. V and J are TRBV6-5 and TRBJ2-1, with TRBD2 as a possible D gene (6 bases). CDR1 and CDR2 (germline): MNHEY, SVGAGI. V shed 4 bases and J shed 8 bases, with 18 bases lying between them. The CDR3 covers 15 residues.

The chain employs TRBV2 and TRBJ2-1; a weak D match, TRBD2 (5 bases). There are 15 residues in the CDR3. V lost 3 bases and J lost 9, with 18 bases in between. CDR1 is SNHLY and CDR2 is FYNNEI in the germline V gene. As DNA, the CDR3 is TGTGCCAGCAGTGAGCAACTGCTGGGAGTTGTTGAGCAGTTCTTC. Its translation: CASSEQLLGVVEQFF. The full variable domain, in which reference TRBV2 and TRBJ2-1 provide the parts outside the CDR3, is EPEVTQTPSHQVTQMGQEVILRCVPISNHLYFYWYRQILGQKVEFLVSFYNNEISEKSEIFDDQFSVERPDGSNFTLKIRSTKLEDSAMYFCASSEQLLGVVEQFFGPGTRLTVL.

This rearrangement joins TRBV7-8 to TRBJ1-1, with 12 nucleotides matching TRBD1. V shed 1 base and J 11 bases; nucleotides not matched to a gene: 11. CDR1 is SGHVS, CDR2 FQNEAQ, per germline. The CDR3 extends over 16 amino acids. For the CDR3, the DNA is TGTGCCAGCAGCTTAGATGGGACAGGGGGCCAAGGGGGTGCTTTCTTT. This sequence encodes CASSLDGTGGQGGAFF.

As regards this clone: Other DNA variants within this sample encode the same CDR3. The V gene is TRBV5-8, the J gene TRBJ2-7, with D possibly being TRBD1 (6 bases). The V end lost 2 bases, the J end lost 2 bases, and 8 bases lay between the germline ends. CDR1 is SGHTS and CDR2 is YDEGEE in the germline V gene. The length of the CDR3 is 13 residues. In nucleotides, the CDR3 is TGTGCCAGCAGCTTACAGGGTCCCTACGAGCAGTACTTC. Protein product: CASSLQGPYEQYF.

This chain joins TRBV19 and TRBJ1-4; D is perhaps TRBD1 (5 bases). V lost 5 bases and J lost 7, with 11 bases in between. Germline CDR1 LNHDA, CDR2 SQIVND (reference sequence). CDR3 length: 13 amino acids. The DNA of the CDR3 is TGTGCCAGTAGTCTACCGGGGGGTGAAAAACTGTTTTTT. Protein sequence: CASSLPGGEKLFF.

The V call is TRBV28, the J call TRBJ1-4, with a tentative D call TRBD1 (5 bases). This CDR3 contains 12 residues. V was trimmed by 6 bases and J by 8 bases, leaving 10 bases between them. CDR1 MDHEN and CDR2 SYDVKM come from the germline V gene. The chain's CDR3 is CASRQAREKLFF. The CDR3 DNA is TGTGCCAGCAGACAGGCCCGGGAAAAACTGTTTTTT.